The present entry profiles one T cell receptor beta chain with its context. These data belong to a study of blood T cell repertoires in COVID-19. About the study: T cells, B-cell-depleted T cells, or PBMCs provided the cDNA or gDNA that served as material.

Authors' analysis steps: Reference gene primer amplification in the assay estimated nucleated cell counts. The method was immunoSEQ multiplex PCR; TCRdb's version includes in-frame clones alone and lacks a portion of them. For V, J and clone size, that table is used; D and trimming come from the DNA. The sample consists of some 180,000 clones, about 77% of them appearing once. Trimming stripped 0 bases from V and 0 bases from J, with 6 bases between. The CDR3 is 14 amino acids. Germline assignment: CDR1 LGHDT and CDR2 YNNKEL (reference sequence). Source material: peripheral blood. The receptor was isolated from an elderly woman with active or convalescent COVID-19. V usage is TRBV3-1 (or the pseudogene TRBV3-2) and J usage is TRBJ2-7; D is unresolved. As DNA, the CDR3 is TGTGCCAGCAGCCAAGACCGGGTCTCCTACGAGCAGTACTTC. It codes for CASSQDRVSYEQYF.